The 24 T cell receptor beta chains below all came from one sample that was sequenced in a study of beta chain features in type 1 diabetes. General study results and limits: Type 1 diabetes patients had moderately but significantly shorter TCRB CDR3s in all four CD4+ subsets.

As every portion of the isolated RNA was reverse transcribed, the sequencing read expressed TCRB transcripts. Sequencing was performed with immunoSEQ multiplex PCR; in TCRdb, only in-frame clones are kept and a portion is missing. The sample has around 97,000 clones, roughly 28% seen once; the top ten hold roughly 0.58%. These TCRs are of unknown antigen specificity. Sequencing was performed on central memory CD4+ T cells from blood. The origin of the receptors is a woman aged 18-30 years with type 1 diabetes.

The CDR3 is CASSPRTASTDTQYF. In DNA form, the CDR3 reads TGTGCCAGCAGCCCGCGGACAGCTAGCACAGATACGCAGTATTTT. The J gene is TRBJ2-3, the V gene TRBV9; a weak D match, TRBD1 (6 bases). This CDR3 is built from 15 residues. Trimming took off 4 bases at V and 0 bases at J, with 12 bases between the two ends. The germline V gene encodes CDR1 SGDLS and CDR2 YYNGEE.

The chain links TRBV10-1 to TRBJ1-2; D is possibly TRBD1 (5 bases). V was shortened by 3 bases and J by 2 bases, with 7 bases between the two germline ends. The CDR3 consists of 13 residues. CDR1 and CDR2 from the germline V gene are WNHNN and SYGVQD (reference sequence). CDR3 bases: TGCGCCAGCAGTGATGGGGCCAACTATGGCTACACCTTC. The encoded protein is CASSDGANYGYTF.

The chain recombines TRBV6-5 with TRBJ2-5, with TRBD2 identical over 10 bases. V gave up 5 bases and J gave up 0 bases; unmatched junction bases: 3. CDR3 size: 15 residues. From germline, CDR1 is MNHEY and CDR2 SVGAGI. CDR3: CASSTGTSDQETQYF. The CDR3 DNA follows: TGTGCCAGCAGTACCGGGACTAGCGACCAAGAGACCCAGTACTTC.

The V call is TRBV2, the J call TRBJ2-4, with 12 bases identical to TRBD2. The CDR3 extends over 18 amino acids. Trimming took 6 bases from V and 0 from J; bases not matched to a gene: 9. CDR1 is SNHLY, CDR2 FYNNEI, per germline. CDR3: CASRERLAGDLAKNIQYF. CDR3 coding DNA: TGTGCCAGCAGGGAAAGACTAGCGGGAGACCTAGCCAAAAACATTCAGTACTTC.

The chain joins TRBV30 to TRBJ1-5; weak D call: TRBD1 (5 bases). Deletions cut 1 base from V and 4 bases from J, with 5 bases between. Germline V gene sequence: CDR1 GTSNPN, CDR2 SVGIG (reference sequence). This CDR3 has 12 residues. Written as DNA, the CDR3 is TGTGCCTGGAGTGCAGGGAATCAGCCCCAGCATTTT. Protein sequence: CAWSAGNQPQHF.

V usage is TRBV18 and J usage is TRBJ2-5, with D possibly TRBD1 on 5 matching bases. Between the trimmed V and J ends, which lost 2 bases and 2 bases, there was a span of 9 bases. The CDR3 has 14 amino acids. Germline V gives CDR1 KGHSH, CDR2 LQKENI. CDR3 amino acids: CASSPGHPQETQYF. Here the CDR3 DNA reads TGTGCCAGCTCACCAGGACACCCTCAAGAGACCCAGTACTTC. Full variable domain (missing parts from reference TRBV18 and TRBJ2-5): NAGVMQNPRHLVRRRGQEARLRCSPMKGHSHVYWYRQLPEEGLKFMVYLQKENIIDESGMPKERFSAEFPKEGPSILRIQQVVRGDSAAYFCASSPGHPQETQYFGPGTRLLVL.

The V and J genes are TRBV27 and TRBJ2-7; TRBD1 matches 9 bases. J gave up 3 bases and V 5 bases, and 5 bases lay outside the gene matches. The CDR3 has 14 amino acids. Germline V gives CDR1 MNHEY, CDR2 SMNVEV (reference sequence). The CDR3 is CASSRQGGDYEQYF. CDR3 in DNA: TGTGCCAGCAGTCGACAGGGGGGGGACTACGAGCAGTACTTC.

This clone was observed a handful of times. The V and J genes are TRBV10-2 and TRBJ2-7; D is possibly TRBD1 (5 bases). The germline V and J ends were trimmed by 2 bases and 0 bases, with 14 bases remaining between them. This CDR3 has 16 amino acids. The germline V gene encodes CDR1 WSHSY and CDR2 SAAADI. CDR3 in amino acids: CASSEIATGGSYEQYF. The DNA for the CDR3 is TGCGCCAGCAGTGAGATCGCTACAGGCGGCTCCTACGAGCAGTACTTC.

V and J are TRBV11-2 and TRBJ2-7; D is uncertain. Germline V gene data show CDR1 as SGHAT and CDR2 as FQNNGV. Deletions cut 6 bases from V and 0 bases from J, with 3 bases between. The CDR3 has 11 amino acids. For the CDR3, the DNA is TGTGCCAGCAGTTACTCCTACGAGCAGTACTTC. Translating it yields CASSYSYEQYF.

This chain connects TRBV5-1 to TRBJ2-1; the D is unclear. The CDR3 extends over 13 amino acids. V dropped 4 bases and J dropped 5 bases, with 10 bases sitting between them. Germline V gene sequence: CDR1 SGHRS, CDR2 YFSETQ. The DNA for the CDR3 is TGCGCCAGCAGCCTACACCGGGACAATGAGCAGTTCTTC. Translating it yields CASSLHRDNEQFF.

The V and J genes are TRBV7-2 and TRBJ2-3, with D maybe TRBD2 (5 bases). Trimming cost V 4 bases and J 4 bases, with 9 bases left between them. The V gene's germline CDR1 is SGHTA and CDR2 FQGNSA. The CDR3 consists of 13 residues. CDR3 loop: CASSSTSADTQYF. CDR3 bases: TGTGCCAGCAGCTCTACTAGTGCAGATACGCAGTATTTT.

This clone was recorded a few times. This chain connects TRBV10-3 to TRBJ2-5; 14 bases align to TRBD2. CDR1 and CDR2 from the germline V gene are ENHRY and SYGVKD. The V segment lost 6 bases and the J segment 4 bases; nucleotides outside the gene matches: 7. The CDR3 consists of 16 residues. CDR3 sequence (DNA): TGTGCCATCAGCTCCGGGACTAGCGGGAGTCCAGAGACCCAGTACTTC. This gives the protein CAISSGTSGSPETQYF.

The V and J genes are TRBV11-3 and TRBJ2-3; TRBD2 matches at 15 bases. The CDR3 spans 17 residues. In germline, CDR1 is SGHNT, CDR2 YENEEA. The junction had 8 bases not matched to a gene; V was cut back by 5 bases and J by 5 bases. This CDR3 reads CASSKRTSGRAIDTQYF. CDR3 nucleotide sequence: TGTGCCAGCAGCAAAAGGACTAGCGGGAGGGCCATAGATACGCAGTATTTT.

Many counts were recorded for this clone. The V and J genes are TRBV2 and TRBJ2-2, with 7 bases lining up with TRBD1. The CDR3 runs 14 residues. Germline V gives CDR1 SNHLY, CDR2 FYNNEI. The V segment lost 6 bases and the J segment 3 bases; nucleotides outside the gene matches: 4. In DNA, the CDR3 is TGTGCCAGCAGCTGGACAGGACACACCGGGGAGCTGTTTTTT. It encodes CASSWTGHTGELFF. Combining the CDR3 with reference TRBV2 and TRBJ2-2 gives the whole variable domain EPEVTQTPSHQVTQMGQEVILRCVPISNHLYFYWYRQILGQKVEFLVSFYNNEISEKSEIFDDQFSVERPDGSNFTLKIRSTKLEDSAMYFCASSWTGHTGELFFGEGSRLTVL.

Only a few counts were recorded for this clone. The DNA of the CDR3 is TGTGCCAGCAGCTTAAGGGGAGGGCAGGGCAATCAGCCCCAGCATTTT. This translates into CASSLRGGQGNQPQHF. The chain carries TRBV7-2 and TRBJ1-5; tentatively, D is TRBD1 (5 bases). V dropped 2 bases and J dropped 2 bases, with 13 bases sitting between them. This CDR3 is 16 amino acids long. CDR1 SGHTA and CDR2 FQGNSA come from the germline V gene. Together with reference TRBV7-2 and TRBJ1-5, the CDR3 gives the full variable domain: GAGVSQSPSNKVTEKGKDVELRCDPISGHTALYWYRQSLGQGLEFLIYFQGNSAPDKSGLPSDRFSAERTGGSVSTLTIQRTQQEDSAVYLCASSLRGGQGNQPQHFGDGTRLSIL.

The chain couples TRBV7-9 to TRBJ2-3; 11 bases line up with TRBD2. Germline CDR1 SEHNR, CDR2 FQNEAQ (reference sequence). The CDR3 is made up of 15 amino acids. Losses at the gene ends were 3 bases for V and 3 bases for J; bases not matched to a gene: 2. The CDR3 DNA is TGTGCCAGCAGCTTGGGACTAGCGGAGACAGATACGCAGTATTTT. This codes for CASSLGLAETDTQYF.

The genes are TRBV9 and TRBJ1-1; a possible D gene is TRBD1 (6 bases). From germline, CDR1 is SGDLS and CDR2 YYNGEE. The length of the CDR3 is 13 residues. Trimming took 3 bases from V and 7 from J, leaving 13 bases between them. CDR3 protein: CASSANGQSEAFF. CDR3 nucleotides: TGTGCCAGCAGCGCCAATGGACAGAGTGAAGCTTTCTTT.

The chain combines TRBV27 with TRBJ1-5, with D possibly matching TRBD1 (6 bases). V dropped 6 bases and J dropped 2 bases, with 17 bases sitting between them. Germline V gene lookup returns CDR1 MNHEY and CDR2 SMNVEV (reference sequence). This CDR3 spans 16 amino acids. The CDR3 sequence: CASSLMQGFGNQPQHF. In DNA, the CDR3 is TGTGCCAGCAGCCTTATGCAGGGGTTTGGCAATCAGCCCCAGCATTTT.

This clone was detected a few times. V usage is TRBV19 and J usage is TRBJ2-1; TRBD2 matches 9 bases. There are 16 residues in the CDR3. The germline V gene has CDR1 LNHDA and CDR2 SQIVND (reference sequence). V trimming: 5 bases; J trimming: 5 bases; junction bases outside the gene matches: 10. The CDR3 loop is CASSSRGLAPDNEQFF. The CDR3 region has the DNA TGTGCCAGTAGTTCCCGGGGACTAGCCCCGGACAATGAGCAGTTCTTC.

The rearrangement links TRBV7-3 to TRBJ2-1; TRBD2 agrees at 9 bases. Per germline, CDR1 SGHTA and CDR2 FQGTGA. This CDR3 is 17 amino acids long. J gave up 6 bases and V 4 bases, and 13 bases lay outside the gene matches. The CDR3 here is CASSYDGAGGPSNEQFF. In nucleotides, the CDR3 is TGTGCCAGCAGCTACGACGGGGCGGGAGGGCCGAGCAATGAGCAGTTCTTC.

This clone was seen a few times. The J gene is TRBJ1-1, the V gene TRBV25-1; a weak D match, TRBD1 (6 bases). Germline-derived CDR1 and CDR2 are MGHDK and SYGVNS. V was trimmed by 6 bases and J by 8 bases, leaving 16 bases between them. The CDR3 has 13 residues. The CDR3 DNA is TGTGCCAGCAGAGGGGGGGCCGTCTCGGAAGCTTTCTTT. This encodes CASRGGAVSEAFF. Full variable domain (missing parts from reference TRBV25-1 and TRBJ1-1): EADIYQTPRYLVIGTGKKITLECSQTMGHDKMYWYQQDPGMELHLIHYSYGVNSTEKGDLSSESTVSRIRTEHFPLTLESARPSHTSQYLCASRGGAVSEAFFGQGTRLTVV.

This chain connects TRBV10-2 to TRBJ1-5; D ambiguous. In germline, CDR1 is WSHSY, CDR2 SAAADI. Trimming removed 4 bases at V and 0 bases at J, with 4 bases between. The CDR3 loop spans 13 amino acids. The CDR3 region is CASSVGSNQPQHF. For the CDR3, the DNA is TGCGCCAGCAGTGTCGGTAGCAATCAGCCCCAGCATTTT.

This sequence joins TRBV5-1 and TRBJ2-3, with D unresolved. CDR3 length: 12 amino acids. The V and J ends lost 4 bases and 8 bases respectively, with 11 bases between them. Germline CDR1 reads SGHRS; CDR2 reads YFSETQ. The DNA for the CDR3 is TGCGCCAGCAGCCTAGACGTGGGTACGCAGTATTTT. This sequence encodes CASSLDVGTQYF.

Only a few counts were recorded for this clone. This CDR3 is also generated by other DNA sequences in the sample. The genes are TRBV11-2 and TRBJ2-1; TRBD2 aligns across 10 bases. The CDR3 runs to 15 residues. Germline assignment: CDR1 SGHAT and CDR2 FQNNGV. Losses at the gene ends were 2 bases for V and 7 bases for J; bases not matched to a gene: 5. CDR3 protein: CASSLLAGVGNEQFF. CDR3 nucleotide sequence: TGTGCCAGCAGCTTACTAGCGGGAGTCGGGAATGAGCAGTTCTTC.